The clone carrying this T cell receptor beta chain has ten or more counts. The target antigen is unknown. The CDR3 is 16 amino acids. V trimming: 0 bases; J trimming: 2 bases; junction bases outside the gene matches: 3. Germline assignment: CDR1 MGHRA and CDR2 YSYEKL. This entry belongs to a study of identical twins. Healthy Caucasian donors formed the entire cohort. Regarding the study as a whole: Partial confounding of zero-insertion analyses by invariant MAIT and iNKT cells was possible.

TCRdb re-called the 5' RACE reads with MiXCR, one entry per CDR3 protein. This sample yields a few hundred thousand distinct CDR3 sequences, of which just under 10% are seen a single time; 2.5% to 3.5% belongs to the top ten. The same sample was also studied in work on yellow fever vaccine responses in identical twins. Turning to that study: A vaccine T cell response that seemed partly convergent and partly personalized was reported in twins.

The chain recombines TRBV4-1 with TRBJ2-1, with TRBD2 matching over 8 bases. The receptor was derived from a young woman in good health. The source material was PBMCs. The CDR3 loop is CASSQEGGRTYNEQFF. CDR3 bases: TGCGCCAGCAGCCAAGAGGGCGGGAGGACCTACAATGAGCAGTTCTTC.